This passage covers 19 T cell receptor beta chains from one sample sequenced in a study of CD8+CD57+ T cells in acquired aplastic anemia. The use of genomic DNA as template underpinned the TCR beta VDJ and CDR3 profiling. One entry per CDR3 protein, called by TCRdb with MiXCR from the reads. The repertoire consists of around 200,000 distinct CDR3 sequences, with roughly 50% occurring once and the leading ten covering about 1.7%. An expansion of CD8+CD57+ cells by flow cytometry had been shown in patients chosen for sequencing. Source material: sorted CD4+, CD8+, or CD8+CD57+ T cells (not recorded which) from PBMCs. These receptors all come from a human donor with aplastic anemia.

Comment on this clonotype: Since a much larger clone is just one base distant, this may be a read error. The CDR3 spells CSVVEGQDSYGYTF. In nucleotides, the CDR3 is TGCAGCGTTGTGGAGGGACAGGACAGCTATGGCTACACCTTC. J is TRBJ1-2 and V is TRBV29-1; 8 nucleotides agree with TRBD1. Germline-derived CDR1 and CDR2 are SQVTM and ANQGSEA. Losses at the gene ends were 4 bases for V and 4 bases for J; bases not matched to a gene: 8. This CDR3 is 14 amino acids long.

This clonotype has at least ten counts. The J gene is TRBJ2-7, the V gene TRBV20-1; D is undetermined. V gave up 0 bases and J gave up 0 bases, with 9 bases separating them. Germline V gene data show CDR1 as DFQATT and CDR2 as SNEGSKA (reference sequence). The CDR3 totals 14 residues. The CDR3 loop reads CSARETASSYEQYF. The CDR3, as DNA: TGCAGTGCTAGAGAAACGGCGAGCTCCTACGAGCAGTACTTC.

There are many counts of this clonotype. This chain links TRBV7-8 with TRBJ1-5, with unresolved D. V lost 1 base and J lost 3, with 4 bases in between. The CDR3 runs 13 residues. In germline, CDR1 is SGHVS, CDR2 FQNEAQ. The CDR3 spells CASSLGTNQPQHF. The CDR3 DNA is TGTGCCAGCAGCTTAGGTACCAATCAGCCCCAGCATTTT.

The chain's CDR3 is CASSPPISGRGANEQFF. The CDR3 region has the DNA TGTGCCAGCTCACCACCGATTAGCGGGAGGGGGGCCAATGAGCAGTTCTTC. The V call is TRBV18, the J call TRBJ2-1, with TRBD2 matching 11 bases. Germline V CDR1 and CDR2: KGHSH, LQKENI. The CDR3 sequence is 17 residues long. V was pared by 0 bases and J by 6 bases, with 7 bases of the junction left unmatched.

This clonotype was seen a handful of times. As DNA, the CDR3 is TGTGCCAGCAGCTTAGGTGCGCGTAGTGAAAACATTCAGTACTTC. It yields the protein CASSLGARSENIQYF. The rearrangement joins TRBV11-2 to TRBJ2-4; D gene unclear. From germline, CDR1 is SGHAT and CDR2 FQNNGV. This CDR3 is built from 15 residues. Trimming stripped 1 base from V and 5 bases from J, with 12 bases between.

The rearrangement uses TRBV2 and TRBJ2-7; TRBD2 is a possible D gene (6 bases). Between the trimmed V and J ends, which lost 6 bases and 1 base, there was a span of 25 bases. Germline V gene sequence: CDR1 SNHLY, CDR2 FYNNEI. This CDR3 comprises 18 residues. Here the CDR3 reads CASSQLSRAGSESYEQYF. CDR3 coding DNA: TGTGCCAGCAGCCAGCTCTCAAGGGCGGGGAGTGAATCCTACGAGCAGTACTTC.

This clonotype was recorded only once. Because the CDR3 is missing its conserved closing phenylalanine or tryptophan, this is likely a read error. Because the CDR3's place on the DNA is in doubt, the DNA is left out and the CDR3 is given as listed by TCRdb. The gene calls are TRBV9 and TRBJ2-2; the DNA was not compared with TRBD1, the D call given in the table. The CDR3 adds up to 14 amino acids, both ends counted. Germline V gene sequence: CDR1 SGDLS, CDR2 YYNGEE. CDR3 protein: CASSSTPGVGELSS.

V is TRBV20-1 and J is TRBJ1-2, with TRBD1 matching 8 bases. Germline assignment: CDR1 DFQATT and CDR2 SNEGSKA (reference sequence). The J segment lost 5 bases and the V segment lost 0 bases, leaving 8 bases of the junction unmatched. CDR3 length: 15 residues. CDR3 coding DNA: TGCAGTGCTAGAGATCCCTTACAGGGGGATTATGGCTACACCTTC. This encodes CSARDPLQGDYGYTF.

In this sample, this clonotype turned up many times. The CDR3 nucleotides read TGTGCCAGTAGTATCGGGACAGGGCCGAATGAGCAGTTCTTC. This translates into CASSIGTGPNEQFF. J is TRBJ2-1 and V is TRBV19; 9 nucleotides match TRBD1. Germline values: CDR1 LNHDA, CDR2 SQIVND (reference sequence). V dropped 3 bases and J dropped 7; count of bases not matched to a gene: 4. CDR3 length equals 14 residues.

This sequence joins TRBV10-3 and TRBJ1-1; D is uncertain. V was shortened by 5 bases and J by 0 bases, with 16 bases between the two germline ends. The germline gives CDR1 ENHRY, CDR2 SYGVKD. The CDR3 length is 16 residues. CDR3 coding DNA: TGTGCCATCAGTCATTTATCAGGTGTCATGAACACTGAAGCTTTCTTT. Protein product: CAISHLSGVMNTEAFF.

V is TRBV7-6 and J is TRBJ1-2, with TRBD1 identical over 9 bases. The CDR3 extends over 14 amino acids. Trimming at V came to 5 bases and at J to 8 bases, leaving 9 bases not matched to a gene. Germline CDR1 is SGHVS and CDR2 is FNYEAQ. As DNA, the CDR3 is TGTGCCAGCAGCCATGGACAGGGGTCGGGCGGCTACACCTTC. As protein: CASSHGQGSGGYTF.

The chain uses TRBV3-1 and TRBJ1-5; D perhaps matches TRBD1 (5 bases). V was clipped by 2 bases and J by 7 bases, with 15 bases between them. Germline-derived CDR1 and CDR2 are LGHDT and YNNKEL (reference sequence). The CDR3 runs to 15 residues. Here the CDR3 DNA reads TGTGCCAGCAGCCAACGGGGGGTGGGAGCGCAGCCCCAGCATTTT. Amino acid sequence: CASSQRGVGAQPQHF.

This clonotype was picked up many times. The chain employs TRBV20-1 and TRBJ1-4, with D unresolved. The CDR3 is made up of 13 amino acids. In germline, CDR1 is DFQATT, CDR2 SNEGSKA (reference sequence). Trimming pared 5 bases from V and 0 bases from J, leaving 7 bases between. CDR3 sequence reads: CSALIATNEKLFF. CDR3 coding DNA: TGCAGTGCTCTCATAGCAACTAATGAAAAACTGTTTTTT.

This clonotype turned up a few times. The chain combines TRBV15 with TRBJ2-7; a possible D gene is TRBD1 (5 bases). The CDR3 sequence is 13 residues long. V was clipped by 0 bases and J by 6 bases, with 9 bases between them. The V gene's germline CDR1 is LNHNV and CDR2 YYDKDF (reference sequence). CDR3 amino acids: CATSRDRQGEQYF. The CDR3 nucleotides are TGTGCCACCAGCAGAGATCGGCAGGGCGAGCAGTACTTC.

This clonotype was recorded at least ten times. The CDR3 nucleotides read TGTGCCAGCAGCGAAGACAGGGGGCAGTACTTC. This sequence encodes CASSEDRGQYF. The J gene is TRBJ2-7, the V gene TRBV7-2; 8 bases are shared with TRBD1. Germline V gene data show CDR1 as SGHTA and CDR2 as FQGNSA. The CDR3 length is 11 residues. V trimming: 5 bases; J trimming: 9 bases; junction bases outside the gene matches: 3.

The J gene is TRBJ2-7, the V gene TRBV7-9; D is perhaps TRBD1 (6 bases). The CDR3 is made up of 15 amino acids. The V end lost 3 bases, the J end lost 5 bases, and 17 bases lay between the germline ends. The germline V gene encodes CDR1 SEHNR and CDR2 FQNEAQ (reference sequence). DNA of the CDR3: TGTGCCAGCAGCTTCGGTCGGCAGGGGCACGACGAGCAGTACTTC. Its translation is CASSFGRQGHDEQYF.

The sample holds many counts of this clonotype. The J gene is TRBJ2-1, the V gene TRBV10-3, with D possibly matching TRBD2 (6 bases). Deletions cut 5 bases from V and 1 base from J, with 12 bases between. The V gene's germline CDR1 is ENHRY and CDR2 SYGVKD. This CDR3 comprises 15 residues. The CDR3 spells CAISSSEISYNEQFF. CDR3 nucleotides: TGTGCCATCAGTTCTAGCGAGATATCCTACAATGAGCAGTTCTTC.

This clonotype was observed many times. The gene calls are TRBV19 and TRBJ2-1, with 9 bases fitting TRBD2. The CDR3 loop spans 16 amino acids. Losses at the gene ends were 5 bases for V and 7 bases for J; bases not matched to a gene: 12. Germline V CDR1 and CDR2: LNHDA, SQIVND (reference sequence). As DNA, the CDR3 is TGTGCCAGTAGTGGGAGCGGGAGGCCGTCTGCGAATGAGCAGTTCTTC. Its translation: CASSGSGRPSANEQFF. Drawing the rest from reference TRBV19 and TRBJ2-1, the complete variable domain is DGGITQSPKYLFRKEGQNVTLSCEQNLNHDAMYWYRQDPGQGLRLIYYSQIVNDFQKGDIAEGYSVSREKKESFPLTVTSAQKNPTAFYLCASSGSGRPSANEQFFGPGTRLTVL.

V and J are TRBV19 and TRBJ2-1, with D uncertain. Germline V lookup: CDR1 LNHDA, CDR2 SQIVND (reference sequence). This CDR3 has 14 amino acids. V gave up 4 bases and J gave up 3 bases, with 10 bases separating them. Here the CDR3 DNA reads TGTGCCAGTAGTACCGGTCAGTTCTACAATGAGCAGTTCTTC. Translating it yields CASSTGQFYNEQFF.